These 3 T cell receptor beta chains were all obtained from the same sample, sequenced in a study of T-cell reconstitution after alpha-beta-depleted transplantation in children. For TCRbeta, the library was prepared with unique molecular identifiers. TCRdb ran MiXCR on the PCR reads and lists one entry per CDR3 protein. The sample comprises about 610,000 distinct CDR3 sequences, roughly a tenth of which are singletons, and about 4% rests with the top ten. The sample here was PBMCs from the stem cell graft donor, taken from the stem cell graft. These receptors came from a human donor who donated a stem cell graft to a child with acute myeloid leukemia.

V and J are TRBV29-1 and TRBJ2-5; D is ambiguous. The CDR3 covers 13 residues. Germline CDR1 reads SQVTM; CDR2 reads ANQGSEA. V was shortened by 5 bases and J by 0 bases, with 10 bases between the two germline ends. The CDR3 sequence is CSVLSPYQETQYF. As DNA, the CDR3 is TGCAGCGTTCTCTCACCCTACCAAGAGACCCAGTACTTC.

This clonotype has at least ten counts. V gene TRBV4-3 combines with J gene TRBJ2-3; tentatively, D is TRBD1 (6 bases). This CDR3 has 17 residues. The V end lost 2 bases, the J end lost 2 bases, and 17 bases lay between the germline ends. Germline CDR1 LGHNA, CDR2 YSLEER. CDR3 nucleotides: TGCGCCAGCAGCCAATTTGCAGGGGTCCTGTTCACAGATACGCAGTATTTT. Translation: CASSQFAGVLFTDTQYF.

This rearrangement joins TRBV5-5 to TRBJ2-7; no clear D. CDR1 and CDR2 (germline): SGHKS, YYEKEE (reference sequence). V gave up 4 bases and J gave up 5 bases, with 13 bases separating them. CDR3 size: 13 residues. CDR3 sequence (DNA): TGTGCCAGCAGCCCCACCCTTTCCCACGAGCAGTACTTC. Encoded protein: CASSPTLSHEQYF.